This T cell receptor beta chain was documented in a study of blood T cell repertoires in COVID-19. V lost 3 bases, J lost 3 bases, and 11 bases lay in between. Germline assignment: CDR1 MNHEY and CDR2 SMNVEV (reference sequence). The CDR3 is made up of 15 amino acids. The data were produced by immunoSEQ multiplex PCR, yet TCRdb's version contains in-frame clones alone and is incomplete. The profile shows hundreds of thousands of clones, around 90% of them singletons. The receptor comes from a man aged 25-45 years who had been exposed to COVID-19. The sequenced material came from PBMCs or T cells enriched from blood (not recorded which). The chain couples TRBV27 to TRBJ2-2; D is possibly TRBD2 (6 bases). CDR3 residues: CASSFGGAHTGELFF. DNA for the CDR3: TGTGCCAGCAGTTTCGGAGGGGCCCACACCGGGGAGCTGTTTTTT.